This paragraph covers one T cell receptor beta chain sequence. A much larger clone lies a single base off, so this may be a read error. The data were taken from a study of molecular identifiers for immune sequencing clone quantification. The CDR3 covers 15 residues. Germline V gene data show CDR1 as MNHEY and CDR2 as SVGAGI. TCRdb passed the PCR reads through MiXCR, listing each CDR3 protein once. The sample holds about half a million distinct CDR3 sequences, roughly a fifth seen once. This chain connects TRBV6-5 to TRBJ2-5, with TRBD2 matching 11 bases. This clonotype was sampled from a human donor in good health. Some libraries in this study had Jurkat cell RNA spiked in. Material: naive CD8+ T cells from blood, with Jurkat cell RNA spiked in. Subset of the sample: FACS-sorted CD8+CD4-CCR7+CD45RA+ naive T cells. As DNA, the CDR3 is TGTGCCAGCAGACTACTAGCGGGGGTACAAGAGGCCCAGTACTTC. It encodes CASRLLAGVQEAQYF.